This TCR beta chain was observed in a study of response to subunit inactivated influenza vaccine. General study findings and limits: There was a suggestion from the authors that each seasonal influenza vaccination recruits few new T cells.

TCRdb called the RT-PCR reads again in MiXCR, with one record for every CDR3 protein. The sample lists about 650,000 distinct CDR3 sequences; around 15% were seen once. This clonotype was detected a few times. Antigen: not known. CDR1 LNHNV and CDR2 YYDKDF come from the germline V gene (reference sequence). This CDR3 is built from 16 residues. Trimming removed 1 base at V and 2 bases at J, with 14 bases between. This chain uses TRBV15 with TRBJ2-5; D may be TRBD2 (5 bases). The origin of this receptor is a man aged 45-65 years who received an inactivated influenza vaccine. The sequences come from PBMCs from blood, collected approximately 15 days before vaccination. The CDR3 sequence: CATSRVPSQRQETQYF. The CDR3 region has the DNA TGTGCCACCAGCAGAGTTCCCTCTCAGCGGCAAGAGACCCAGTACTTC.